The entry that follows covers one T cell receptor (beta chain) sequence. The data are from a study of glioma-infiltrating T cells after dendritic cell vaccination. Using immunoSEQ multiplex PCR, the repertoire was profiled, and TCRdb retains in-frame clones only, with some absent. The sample lists 50,000 to 60,000 clones; approximately 83% were seen once. The CDR3 is made up of 14 amino acids. Germline-derived CDR1 and CDR2 are LGHNA and YSLEER. V lost 4 bases and J lost 8; bases outside the gene matches: 7. As to time point: after dendritic cell vaccination, including at tumor progression/relapse. The V call is TRBV4-3, the J call TRBJ1-3; 8 positions match TRBD1. Sequencing used blood, obtained after dendritic cell vaccination. The TCR sequence derives from a human donor with glioblastoma. CDR3 DNA: TGCGCCAGCAGCCCGGACAGGGTGGTGGACACCATATATTTT. Amino acids: CASSPDRVVDTIYF.